Below, 29 T cell receptor beta chains from the same sample are listed, as sequenced in a study of cytotoxic CD8 clonotypes in ibrutinib-treated CLL. Data came from immunoSEQ multiplex PCR; TCRdb stores just in-frame clones and leaves some out. This table holds around 150,000 clones, around nine tenths found once. The input for sequencing was PBMCs, taken at disease progression, from a patient treated with ibrutinib. The source is a human donor with chronic lymphocytic leukemia.

This clone was found once. This chain connects TRBV5-1 to TRBJ1-2, with 8 bases aligning to TRBD1. Looked up from germline, CDR1 is SGHRS and CDR2 is YFSETQ. J was trimmed by 4 bases and V by 2 bases; bases with no gene match: 10. This CDR3 spans 16 amino acids. Here the CDR3 reads CASSLNIQGGLYGYTF. The CDR3 nucleotides read TGCGCCAGCAGCTTAAATATACAGGGGGGACTCTATGGCTACACCTTC.

The chain couples TRBV6-5 to TRBJ1-2, with TRBD1 as a possible D gene (5 bases). The CDR3 sequence is 13 residues long. Looked up from germline, CDR1 is MNHEY and CDR2 is SVGAGI. V dropped 8 bases and J dropped 2 bases, with 12 bases sitting between them. The CDR3 spells CASGRDGNYGYTF. The CDR3 nucleotides are TGTGCCAGCGGCCGGGACGGAAACTATGGCTACACCTTC.

This chain links TRBV9 with TRBJ2-2; no firm D call. Trimming stripped 0 bases from V and 1 base from J, with 10 bases between. Germline V gives CDR1 SGDLS, CDR2 YYNGEE. CDR3 length: 16 amino acids. CDR3 in DNA: TGTGCCAGCAGCGTAGAGGGCAATATGAACACCGGGGAGCTGTTTTTT. Residues: CASSVEGNMNTGELFF.

The V call is TRBV15, the J call TRBJ2-1; tentative D call: TRBD1 (6 bases). With 0 bases removed from V and 2 bases from J, the gap between germline ends came to 8 bases. The CDR3 extends over 15 amino acids. From germline, CDR1 is LNHNV and CDR2 YYDKDF (reference sequence). CDR3 bases: TGTGCCACCAGCAGAGAGGACAGTACCTACAATGAGCAGTTCTTC. Protein sequence: CATSREDSTYNEQFF.

This clone was found a few times. This sequence joins TRBV6-6 and TRBJ2-7; a possible D gene is TRBD2 (5 bases). V was trimmed by 5 bases and J by 3 bases, leaving 11 bases between them. CDR1 and CDR2 from the germline V gene are MNHNY and SVGAGI (reference sequence). The CDR3 runs to 13 residues. The CDR3 loop is CASSSGRFYEQYF. The CDR3 DNA follows: TGTGCCAGCAGTAGTGGGAGATTCTACGAGCAGTACTTC.

V and J are TRBV29-1 and TRBJ2-3, with D tentatively TRBD1 (5 bases). There are 14 residues in the CDR3. Germline-derived CDR1 and CDR2 are SQVTM and ANQGSEA. The V end was cut by 6 bases, the J end by 0 bases, with 13 bases between. Here the CDR3 reads CSVHQGASTDTQYF. The CDR3 DNA is TGCAGCGTCCATCAAGGGGCAAGCACAGATACGCAGTATTTT.

This chain connects TRBV27 to TRBJ2-5; weak D call: TRBD1 (6 bases). The CDR3 has 13 amino acids. Germline V lookup: CDR1 MNHEY, CDR2 SMNVEV (reference sequence). V was clipped by 3 bases and J by 3 bases, with 8 bases between them. The DNA for the CDR3 is TGTGCCAGCAGTTTTTCAGGGGAAGAGACCCAGTACTTC. Its translation: CASSFSGEETQYF.

V gene TRBV29-1 combines with J gene TRBJ1-1; tentatively, D is TRBD1 (5 bases). Trimming took off 4 bases at V and 5 bases at J, with 17 bases between the two ends. Germline loops: CDR1 SQVTM, CDR2 ANQGSEA. CDR3 length: 14 residues. The CDR3 DNA reads as TGCAGCGTTGTCGGCTTCAGGGTGGGGACTGAAGCTTTCTTT. This codes for CSVVGFRVGTEAFF.

The chain carries TRBV7-9 and TRBJ2-1; D gene uncertain. The CDR3 sequence is 12 residues long. Germline lookup yields CDR1 SEHNR and CDR2 FQNEAQ (reference sequence). Trimming took 7 bases from V and 8 from J, leaving 12 bases between them. CDR3 sequence reads: CASTKTSHEQFF. In nucleotides, the CDR3 is TGTGCCAGCACAAAAACATCGCATGAGCAGTTCTTC.

This clone appeared once. The chain is built from TRBV15 and TRBJ2-7, with 7 nucleotides matching TRBD1. Trimming took 3 bases from V and 2 from J; bases not matched to a gene: 7. The CDR3 is 15 amino acids. Germline V lookup: CDR1 LNHNV, CDR2 YYDKDF (reference sequence). In DNA form, the CDR3 reads TGTGCCACCAGCAGCGTAACAGGGGCACCCTACGAGCAGTACTTC. It specifies CATSSVTGAPYEQYF.

V and J are TRBV29-1 and TRBJ1-4, with no clear D. Germline loops: CDR1 SQVTM, CDR2 ANQGSEA. This CDR3 region has 12 residues. Trimming took off 7 bases at V and 0 bases at J, with 6 bases between the two ends. CDR3 residues: CSAFSTNEKLFF. CDR3 DNA: TGCAGCGCTTTTTCAACTAATGAAAAACTGTTTTTT.

CDR3 nucleotides: TGCGCCAGCAGCCTGCTAAGCACAGATACGCAGTATTTT. It is translated as CASSLLSTDTQYF. The rearrangement joins TRBV4-1 to TRBJ2-3; D is uncertain. V gave up 4 bases and J gave up 0 bases, with 5 bases separating them. The CDR3 is made up of 13 amino acids. Germline CDR1 and CDR2: MGHRA and YSYEKL.

This clone was counted once. The rearrangement links TRBV7-2 to TRBJ2-4; D remains unclear. Trimming took 7 bases from V and 0 from J, leaving 10 bases between them. Per germline, CDR1 SGHTA and CDR2 FQGNSA. There are 14 residues in the CDR3. CDR3 nucleotide sequence: TGTGCCAGCACCCTCGAGGTAGCCAAAAACATTCAGTACTTC. Protein: CASTLEVAKNIQYF.

V and J are TRBV27 and TRBJ1-1, with D unclear. Between the trimmed V and J ends, which lost 2 bases and 1 base, there was a span of 8 bases. The length of the CDR3 is 14 residues. CDR1 is MNHEY and CDR2 is SMNVEV in the germline V gene (reference sequence). The CDR3 nucleotides read TGTGCCAGCAGTTTAACCCTCCCGAACACTGAAGCTTTCTTT. This codes for CASSLTLPNTEAFF.

For this clone: Other nucleotide sequences from this sample produce the same CDR3. The V gene is TRBV20-1, the J gene TRBJ2-7; no clear D gene. The CDR3 covers 11 residues. Germline values: CDR1 DFQATT, CDR2 SNEGSKA (reference sequence). With 5 bases removed from V and 4 bases from J, the gap between germline ends came to 9 bases. CDR3 sequence: CSASPGYEQYF. The CDR3 DNA follows: TGCAGTGCTTCCCCGGGTTACGAGCAGTACTTC.

The V call is TRBV27, the J call TRBJ2-7, with D maybe TRBD2 (6 bases). Germline V CDR1 and CDR2: MNHEY, SMNVEV (reference sequence). CDR3 length equals 19 residues. Trimming took 4 bases from V and 0 from J, leaving 25 bases between them. In DNA, the CDR3 is TGTGCCAGCAGTTCAGCGGGTAGTCTCTTATATACCGACTCCTACGAGCAGTACTTC. Its protein is CASSSAGSLLYTDSYEQYF.

The chain joins TRBV9 to TRBJ2-6, with 11 bases aligning to TRBD2. The CDR3 is made up of 18 amino acids. Germline V gene lookup returns CDR1 SGDLS and CDR2 YYNGEE. V was clipped by 2 bases and J by 2 bases; unmatched bases: 6. CDR3 in DNA: TGTGCCAGCAGCGTTAGACTAGCGGGACCAGCTGGGGCCAACGTCCTGACTTTC. Its protein is CASSVRLAGPAGANVLTF.

This chain links TRBV20-1 with TRBJ2-3; unclear D gene. CDR1 and CDR2 (germline): DFQATT, SNEGSKA (reference sequence). This CDR3 has 11 residues. Trimming pared 2 bases from V and 6 bases from J, leaving 6 bases between. The CDR3, as DNA: TGCAGTGCTAGAAATTATGATACGCAGTATTTT. Its protein product is CSARNYDTQYF.

The chain recombines TRBV11-1 with TRBJ2-5, with D possibly matching TRBD2 (6 bases). The CDR3 consists of 16 residues. Germline lookup yields CDR1 SGHAT and CDR2 FQDESV (reference sequence). V lost 5 bases to trimming and J lost 1 base, with 17 bases between them. The DNA for the CDR3 is TGTGCCAGCAGCCTGGGACGGGGGAGTAGCCAAGAGACCCAGTACTTC. It yields the protein CASSLGRGSSQETQYF.

The chain couples TRBV11-3 to TRBJ1-1; D uncertain. Germline CDR1 SGHNT, CDR2 YENEEA. The CDR3 has 16 amino acids. Trimming removed 1 base at V and 4 bases at J, with 16 bases between. CDR3 in amino acids: CASSLVTSIPGTEAFF. The CDR3, as DNA: TGTGCCAGCAGCTTAGTTACGAGCATCCCCGGCACTGAAGCTTTCTTT. The whole variable domain, filled in from reference TRBV11-3 and TRBJ1-1, reads EAGVVQSPRYKIIEKKQPVAFWCNPISGHNTLYWYLQNLGQGPELLIRYENEEAVDDSQLPKDRFSAERLKGVDSTLKIQPAELGDSAVYLCASSLVTSIPGTEAFFGQGTRLTVV.

The chain joins TRBV15 to TRBJ1-2; D is unresolved. This CDR3 region has 15 residues. V was pared by 1 base and J by 2 bases, with 11 bases between. The germline V gene encodes CDR1 LNHNV and CDR2 YYDKDF (reference sequence). CDR3 amino acids: CATSRGTGPNYGYTF. The CDR3 DNA reads TGTGCCACCAGCAGAGGAACTGGGCCGAACTATGGCTACACCTTC.

This chain connects TRBV7-9 to TRBJ1-2, with 9 bases matching TRBD1. J lost 2 bases, V lost 5 bases, and 9 bases had no gene match. Looked up from germline, CDR1 is SEHNR and CDR2 is FQNEAQ (reference sequence). The CDR3 is 16 residues long. The CDR3 reads CASSPRGTGSNYGYTF. The CDR3 DNA is TGTGCCAGCAGCCCACGGGGGACAGGGTCAAACTATGGCTACACCTTC.

The chain couples TRBV18 to TRBJ1-2; no clear D gene. This CDR3 is 16 amino acids long. The V and J ends lost 0 bases and 0 bases respectively, with 11 bases between them. Germline CDR1 reads KGHSH; CDR2 reads LQKENI. The CDR3 sequence is CASSPPAYLPNYGYTF. The DNA of the CDR3 is TGTGCCAGCTCACCACCGGCTTATCTCCCTAACTATGGCTACACCTTC. Drawing the rest from reference TRBV18 and TRBJ1-2, the complete variable domain is NAGVMQNPRHLVRRRGQEARLRCSPMKGHSHVYWYRQLPEEGLKFMVYLQKENIIDESGMPKERFSAEFPKEGPSILRIQQVVRGDSAAYFCASSPPAYLPNYGYTFGSGTRLTVV.

This clone was recorded only once. The chain uses TRBV7-9 and TRBJ2-1; D gene ambiguous. The CDR3 has 12 residues. V lost 5 bases and J lost 5, with 7 bases in between. CDR1 and CDR2 (germline): SEHNR, FQNEAQ (reference sequence). The CDR3 sequence is CASSPYDNEQFF. CDR3 nucleotides: TGTGCCAGCAGCCCTTACGACAATGAGCAGTTCTTC.

The gene calls are TRBV19 and TRBJ1-3, with unresolved D. This CDR3 comprises 16 residues. Germline V gene sequence: CDR1 LNHDA, CDR2 SQIVND (reference sequence). V gave up 5 bases and J gave up 0 bases, with 14 bases separating them. CDR3 sequence (DNA): TGTGCCAGTAGTCAGATGATTTCCCACTCTGGAAACACCATATATTTT. Translation: CASSQMISHSGNTIYF.

Details on this clone: Mismatch with germline at one junction end may stem from a read error. The chain employs TRBV4-3 and TRBJ2-1; D perhaps matches TRBD2 (6 bases). This CDR3 is 14 amino acids long. The germline gives CDR1 LGHNA, CDR2 YSLEER. The CDR3 nucleotides are TGCGCCAGCAGCGACGCGGGGTTGCCCTTGGTTTTGCTCTTC. Its translation: CASSDAGLPLVLLF.

The chain recombines TRBV10-1 with TRBJ2-5; 9 bases are a match to TRBD2. Per germline, CDR1 WNHNN and CDR2 SYGVQD (reference sequence). V lost 3 bases and J lost 2; bases outside the gene matches: 1. The CDR3 contains 14 residues. The CDR3 DNA sequence: TGCGCCAGCAGTGATACTAGCGGGCAAGAGACCCAGTACTTC. This translates into CASSDTSGQETQYF.

The chain recombines TRBV27 with TRBJ2-1; the match to TRBD2 covers 13 bases. Germline V CDR1 and CDR2: MNHEY, SMNVEV (reference sequence). This CDR3 region has 18 residues. V was clipped by 8 bases and J by 4 bases; unmatched bases: 14. DNA of the CDR3: TGTGCCAGCCAGCCCGGGACTAGCGGGATCTCGAGATACAATGAGCAGTTCTTC. This gives the protein CASQPGTSGISRYNEQFF.

As DNA, the CDR3 is TGTGCCAGCAGCTTAGGTTCGGCGGGAGTTCTAAACGAGCAGTACTTC. Translated: CASSLGSAGVLNEQYF. The chain combines TRBV7-2 with TRBJ2-7; 7 bases agree with TRBD2. The CDR3 extends over 16 amino acids. Trimming took 1 base from V and 5 from J; bases not matched to a gene: 11. The germline CDR1 and CDR2 sequences are SGHTA and FQGNSA.